This T cell receptor beta chain was found in a study of cytomegalovirus exposure and HLA in healthy donors. Overall study results and limits: Among CMV-associated TCR beta chains, most appeared HLA-restricted in a later analysis.

This clone was picked up one time. Its antigen is still unknown. A multiplex PCR was run with 60 Vbeta primers and 13 Jbeta primers. Sequenced by immunoSEQ multiplex PCR; TCRdb stores in-frame clones only, minus some. The profile shows over 150,000 clones, about 76% of them singletons. Germline-derived CDR1 and CDR2 are SGHNT and YYREEE (reference sequence). V was trimmed by 5 bases and J by 3 bases, leaving 14 bases between them. The CDR3 contains 14 residues. The TCR comes from a woman between 35 and 50 years old in good health and CMV-seropositive. The chain joins TRBV5-4 to TRBJ1-1; D not certain. The sequencing sample was made of PBMCs. The CDR3 nucleotides are TGTGCCAGCAGAATCAATTTAGATGACACTGAAGCTTTCTTT. Its translation is CASRINLDDTEAFF.